These 31 T cell receptor beta chains were all obtained from the same sample, sequenced in a study of PD-L1 blockade in urothelial cancer. Time point described: peripheral blood 6 weeks after treatment start. The protocol was immunoSEQ multiplex PCR, while the TCRdb copy is restricted to in-frame clones and leaves out a portion. The sample shows 48,000 or so clones, 70% to 90% of them seen only once. The starting material was PBMCs, obtained around atezolizumab (anti-PD-L1) treatment. These receptors all come from a man aged 55 to 69 with urothelial cancer.

The chain links TRBV6-4 to TRBJ1-2; unclear D gene. The ends were cut back, 2 bases at V and 7 bases at J, with 14 bases in the middle. Germline CDR1 and CDR2: MRHNA and SNTAGT. This CDR3 has 14 amino acids. Here the CDR3 DNA reads TGTGCCAGCAGTGACGGTGAGGGTTTGAGTGGCTACACCTTC. This codes for CASSDGEGLSGYTF.

The chain uses TRBV11-3 and TRBJ2-1; D is unclear. Trimming cost V 1 base and J 4 bases, with 5 bases left between them. This CDR3 comprises 13 residues. Looked up from germline, CDR1 is SGHNT and CDR2 is YENEEA. CDR3 nucleotide sequence: TGTGCCAGCAGCTTAGTACAGTACAATGAGCAGTTCTTC. Amino acid sequence: CASSLVQYNEQFF.

This chain joins TRBV15 and TRBJ1-5, with TRBD1 matching 7 bases. The CDR3 totals 18 residues. Germline values: CDR1 LNHNV, CDR2 YYDKDF (reference sequence). Trimming removed 3 bases from V and 2 bases from J; junction bases left unmatched: 13. CDR3 protein: CATSRGQTVGYGNQPQHF. The DNA of the CDR3 is TGTGCCACCAGCAGGGGACAGACGGTGGGCTATGGCAATCAGCCCCAGCATTTT.

In its sample, this clone was seen once. The chain employs TRBV9 and TRBJ2-3; a possible D gene is TRBD2 (6 bases). V was trimmed by 1 base and J by 2 bases, leaving 8 bases between them. CDR1 and CDR2 from the germline V gene are SGDLS and YYNGEE. CDR3 length: 14 amino acids. The CDR3 DNA sequence: TGTGCCAGCAGCGTACGGAGGGACACAGATACGCAGTATTTT. Translation gives CASSVRRDTDTQYF.

The chain couples TRBV11-3 to TRBJ1-6; 7 bases are shared with TRBD1. The CDR3 has 14 residues. V dropped 3 bases and J dropped 9; count of bases not matched to a gene: 5. Germline V CDR1 and CDR2: SGHNT, YENEEA. The CDR3 protein is CASSFTGATSPLHF. CDR3 nucleotides: TGTGCCAGCAGCTTCACAGGGGCTACTTCACCCCTCCACTTT. Full variable domain (rest looked up from reference TRBV11-3 and TRBJ1-6): EAGVVQSPRYKIIEKKQPVAFWCNPISGHNTLYWYLQNLGQGPELLIRYENEEAVDDSQLPKDRFSAERLKGVDSTLKIQPAELGDSAVYLCASSFTGATSPLHFGNGTRLTVT.

The chain combines TRBV7-2 with TRBJ2-3; TRBD1 matches 8 bases. Germline-derived CDR1 and CDR2 are SGHTA and FQGNSA. Trimming took 5 bases from V and 2 from J; bases not matched to a gene: 3. The CDR3 consists of 14 residues. In DNA, the CDR3 is TGTGCCAGCAGCCCGGACAGGGCCACAGATACGCAGTATTTT. Residues: CASSPDRATDTQYF. Using reference TRBV7-2 and TRBJ2-3 for the parts outside the CDR3, the full variable domain is GAGVSQSPSNKVTEKGKDVELRCDPISGHTALYWYRQSLGQGLEFLIYFQGNSAPDKSGLPSDRFSAERTGGSVSTLTIQRTQQEDSAVYLCASSPDRATDTQYFGPGTRLTVL.

The rearrangement uses TRBV7-8 and TRBJ2-7; D gene uncertain. CDR3 length equals 13 residues. Deletions cut 2 bases from V and 2 bases from J, with 7 bases between. The germline gives CDR1 SGHVS, CDR2 FQNEAQ. CDR3 protein: CASSLRGPYEQYF. DNA for the CDR3: TGTGCCAGCAGCTTACGCGGCCCCTACGAGCAGTACTTC. The whole variable domain, remainder taken from reference TRBV7-8 and TRBJ2-7, is GAGVSQSPRYKVAKRGQDVALRCDPISGHVSLFWYQQALGQGPEFLTYFQNEAQLDKSGLPSDRFFAERPEGSVSTLKIQRTQQEDSAVYLCASSLRGPYEQYFGPGTRLTVT.

The J gene is TRBJ1-2, the V gene TRBV9; weak D call: TRBD1 (6 bases). The germline gives CDR1 SGDLS, CDR2 YYNGEE. Trimming left V 3 bases short and J 6 bases short, with 18 bases between. The CDR3 sequence is 15 residues long. CDR3 in DNA: TGTGCCAGCAGCGGTTACAGGGATGGGGTTGATGGCTACACCTTC. As protein: CASSGYRDGVDGYTF.

The chain's CDR3 is CSARQAETQYF. Here the CDR3 DNA reads TGCAGTGCTAGACAGGCGGAGACCCAGTACTTC. The chain recombines TRBV20-1 with TRBJ2-5; D ambiguous. Germline CDR1 and CDR2: DFQATT and SNEGSKA (reference sequence). This CDR3 contains 11 residues. V gave up 2 bases and J gave up 5 bases, with 6 bases separating them.

The chain has TRBV5-4 and TRBJ1-6; 9 nucleotides match TRBD1. The CDR3 covers 16 residues. The V gene end was trimmed by 4 bases and the J gene end by 7 bases; junction bases not matched to a gene: 9. CDR1 and CDR2 (germline): SGHNT, YYREEE (reference sequence). The CDR3 DNA sequence: TGTGCCAGCAGCACTGGAGCCGGGACAGGGAATTCACCCCTCCACTTT. Amino acid sequence: CASSTGAGTGNSPLHF.

In DNA form, the CDR3 reads TGCAGCGTTGTCTGGGGGCGGGGGTCCTACAATGAGCAGTTCTTC. Its translation is CSVVWGRGSYNEQFF. The chain combines TRBV29-1 with TRBJ2-1; D might be TRBD2 (7 bases). CDR1 is SQVTM and CDR2 is ANQGSEA in the germline V gene. The CDR3 covers 15 residues. Trimming took off 4 bases at V and 1 base at J, with 14 bases between the two ends.

The chain combines TRBV9 with TRBJ1-4; 9 nucleotides match TRBD1. The trim removed 4 bases at V and 5 bases at J, leaving 6 bases unmatched. The CDR3 has 15 amino acids. The germline gives CDR1 SGDLS, CDR2 YYNGEE. CDR3 sequence: CASSFWTGENEKLFF. CDR3 nucleotide sequence: TGTGCCAGCAGCTTTTGGACAGGGGAGAATGAAAAACTGTTTTTT.

The gene calls are TRBV11-1 and TRBJ2-2; D may be TRBD2 (6 bases). The CDR3 consists of 13 residues. CDR1 is SGHAT and CDR2 is FQDESV in the germline V gene (reference sequence). Trimming removed 5 bases at V and 7 bases at J, with 11 bases between. As DNA, the CDR3 is TGTGCCAGCAGCGCGGGACTGAACGGGGAGCTGTTTTTT. It is translated as CASSAGLNGELFF. The variable domain in full, with the rest retrieved from reference TRBV11-1 and TRBJ2-2, is EAEVAQSPRYKITEKSQAVAFWCDPISGHATLYWYRQILGQGPELLVQFQDESVVDDSQLPKDRFSAERLKGVDSTLKIQPAELGDSAMYLCASSAGLNGELFFGEGSRLTVL.

This chain uses TRBV18 with TRBJ2-7, with TRBD2 as a possible D gene (6 bases). Germline CDR1 reads KGHSH; CDR2 reads LQKENI. The germline V and J ends were trimmed by 3 bases and 2 bases, with 17 bases remaining between them. The CDR3 loop spans 16 amino acids. The CDR3 bases are TGTGCCAGCTCACCCCAGAACGGGAGACAACCCTACGAGCAGTACTTC. As protein: CASSPQNGRQPYEQYF.

The rearrangement links TRBV4-3 to TRBJ2-2, with TRBD1 as a possible D gene (6 bases). Germline loops: CDR1 LGHNA, CDR2 YSLEER. The CDR3 extends over 17 amino acids. V was pared by 0 bases and J by 6 bases, with 17 bases between. The CDR3 DNA sequence: TGCGCCAGCAGCCAAGATAGAGGGACAACTGTACCCGGGGAGCTGTTTTTT. It specifies CASSQDRGTTVPGELFF.

The rearrangement links TRBV15 to TRBJ1-3, with 8 bases fitting TRBD1. The germline CDR1 and CDR2 sequences are LNHNV and YYDKDF (reference sequence). Trimming took 6 bases from V and 5 from J; bases not matched to a gene: 6. The CDR3 length is 14 residues. CDR3 sequence: CATSRDRGRNTIYF. The CDR3 bases are TGTGCCACCAGTCGAGACAGGGGAAGAAACACCATATATTTT. Full variable domain (rest looked up from reference TRBV15 and TRBJ1-3): DAMVIQNPRYQVTQFGKPVTLSCSQTLNHNVMYWYQQKSSQAPKLLFHYYDKDFNNEADTPDNFQSRRPNTSFCFLDIRSPGLGDTAMYLCATSRDRGRNTIYFGEGSWLTVV.

The chain combines TRBV19 with TRBJ1-4; perhaps TRBD1 as D (5 bases). Germline CDR1 is LNHDA and CDR2 is SQIVND (reference sequence). The CDR3 is 15 residues long. Trimming left V 5 bases short and J 7 bases short, with 17 bases between. DNA of the CDR3: TGTGCCAGTAGTCTCCGACAGCTGGGGCTTGAAAAACTGTTTTTT. Its translation: CASSLRQLGLEKLFF.

The chain has TRBV27 and TRBJ2-3, with TRBD1 identical over 11 bases. The length of the CDR3 is 16 residues. From germline, CDR1 is MNHEY and CDR2 SMNVEV (reference sequence). V was clipped by 6 bases and J by 6 bases; unmatched bases: 11. Written as DNA, the CDR3 is TGTGCCAGCAGCCGGGGCGGACAGGGGGCGAGGGATACGCAGTATTTT. Its protein product is CASSRGGQGARDTQYF.

The chain has TRBV6-1 and TRBJ2-2, with a weak D call TRBD1 (6 bases). Germline V gene data show CDR1 as MNHNS and CDR2 as SASEGT. The CDR3 length is 17 residues. Between the trimmed V and J ends, which lost 2 bases and 9 bases, there was a span of 22 bases. The CDR3 is CASSESRRGSTIWELFF. The CDR3 region has the DNA TGTGCCAGCAGTGAAAGTAGAAGGGGGTCCACGATTTGGGAGCTGTTTTTT.

CDR3 residues: CASSVRTGADTQYF. The CDR3 DNA follows: TGCGCCAGCAGCGTCAGGACAGGGGCAGATACGCAGTATTTT. The rearrangement joins TRBV5-1 to TRBJ2-3; TRBD1 matches 9 bases. Trimming cost V 4 bases and J 4 bases; bases outside gene matches: 4. Germline CDR1 is SGHRS and CDR2 is YFSETQ. The CDR3 is made up of 14 amino acids.

This sequence joins TRBV9 and TRBJ2-2; D ambiguous. Per germline, CDR1 SGDLS and CDR2 YYNGEE. The CDR3 consists of 14 residues. V lost 4 bases to trimming and J lost 0 bases, with 7 bases between them. CDR3 bases: TGTGCCAGCAGCCCCAGGACGAACACCGGGGAGCTGTTTTTT. The encoded protein is CASSPRTNTGELFF.

The chain recombines TRBV30 with TRBJ1-4, with D maybe TRBD1 (6 bases). With 3 bases removed from V and 10 bases from J, the gap between germline ends came to 15 bases. Germline assignment: CDR1 GTSNPN and CDR2 SVGIG (reference sequence). This CDR3 contains 13 residues. CDR3 DNA: TGTGCCTGGAGCCCAGGGGAAGTCGGAAAACTGTTTTTT. This encodes CAWSPGEVGKLFF.

The chain uses TRBV6-1 and TRBJ2-6, with 9 positions matching TRBD1. CDR1 and CDR2 from the germline V gene are MNHNS and SASEGT. This CDR3 has 18 amino acids. J lost 4 bases, V lost 4 bases, and 11 bases had no gene match. The CDR3 nucleotides read TGTGCCAGCAGTGTGACCGGGACAGGGTTCTCCGGGGCCAACGTCCTGACTTTC. This encodes CASSVTGTGFSGANVLTF.

The chain uses TRBV7-9 and TRBJ1-2, with 8 bases lining up with TRBD1. The germline gives CDR1 SEHNR, CDR2 FQNEAQ (reference sequence). V dropped 4 bases and J dropped 7; count of bases not matched to a gene: 5. CDR3 length: 13 residues. In DNA form, the CDR3 reads TGTGCCAGCAGCTCGGACAGGGTTGGTGGCTACACCTTC. Translation gives CASSSDRVGGYTF.

V is TRBV6-4 and J is TRBJ2-3; D remains unclear. Germline V gene sequence: CDR1 MRHNA, CDR2 SNTAGT. V gave up 6 bases and J gave up 5 bases, with 6 bases separating them. The length of the CDR3 is 11 residues. This chain's CDR3 is CASRTGDTQYF. The DNA for the CDR3 is TGTGCCAGCAGGACGGGAGATACGCAGTATTTT.

The chain joins TRBV30 to TRBJ2-1, with D uncertain. Trimming removed 2 bases at V and 4 bases at J, with 9 bases between. Per germline, CDR1 GTSNPN and CDR2 SVGIG (reference sequence). This CDR3 comprises 13 residues. CDR3 DNA sequence: TGTGCCTGGAGTACTTCGACTTACAATGAGCAGTTCTTC. It yields the protein CAWSTSTYNEQFF.

The chain employs TRBV28 and TRBJ2-1; TRBD2 is a possible D gene (5 bases). Germline CDR1 and CDR2: MDHEN and SYDVKM. CDR3 length equals 14 residues. Trimming stripped 3 bases from V and 1 base from J, with 7 bases between. The CDR3 region has the DNA TGTGCCAGCAGTTTTCGGGGATCCTACAATGAGCAGTTCTTC. Translating gives CASSFRGSYNEQFF.

This rearrangement joins TRBV5-4 to TRBJ2-1; TRBD2 matches 9 bases. The CDR3 is made up of 15 amino acids. Trimming cost V 1 base and J 7 bases; bases outside gene matches: 6. Germline CDR1 and CDR2: SGHNT and YYREEE (reference sequence). As DNA, the CDR3 is TGTGCCAGCAGCTTGCTGCCTAGCGGGGTTAATGAGCAGTTCTTC. Protein product: CASSLLPSGVNEQFF.

This chain uses TRBV2 with TRBJ1-1; a possible D gene is TRBD1 (6 bases). Germline CDR1 is SNHLY and CDR2 is FYNNEI. Trimming cost V 6 bases and J 0 bases, with 8 bases left between them. The CDR3 spans 13 residues. The CDR3 spells CASSRTVNTEAFF. CDR3 DNA: TGTGCCAGCAGCCGGACAGTGAACACTGAAGCTTTCTTT. The full variable domain, in which reference TRBV2 and TRBJ1-1 provide the parts outside the CDR3, is EPEVTQTPSHQVTQMGQEVILRCVPISNHLYFYWYRQILGQKVEFLVSFYNNEISEKSEIFDDQFSVERPDGSNFTLKIRSTKLEDSAMYFCASSRTVNTEAFFGQGTRLTVV.

This clone was found once. One end of the junction varies from germline; a read error may be responsible. The rearrangement links TRBV7-7 to TRBJ2-1; 7 bases map to TRBD1. CDR1 SSHAT and CDR2 FNYEAQ come from the germline V gene (reference sequence). The length of the CDR3 is 13 residues. In DNA, the CDR3 is TGTGCTAGCAGCTTGGGGACAGACAATGAGCAGTTCTTC. This encodes CASSLGTDNEQFF.

This chain uses TRBV5-4 with TRBJ1-1; weak D call: TRBD1 (5 bases). Trimming shortened V by 4 bases and J by 5 bases, and 18 bases separated the two germline ends. This CDR3 region has 15 residues. The germline V gene has CDR1 SGHNT and CDR2 YYREEE (reference sequence). In nucleotides, the CDR3 is TGTGCCAGCAGCCCCTCCGGGGGGTCGCTAACTGAAGCTTTCTTT. Protein: CASSPSGGSLTEAFF.